This TCR beta chain was sequenced during a study of PD-1 blockade in classical Hodgkin lymphoma. Study-level results: Newly diagnosed patients had diversity similar to the baseline diversity of complete responders. Reports indicated that newly diagnosed patients had lower baseline TCR diversity than healthy donors did. With respect to the repertoire differences, their causes, possibly disease activity or prior therapy, remain undefined. Anyone who began nivolumab under 1 year after ASCT was excluded.

This clone appeared once. Its cognate antigen is unknown. TCRdb keeps only in-frame clones here, not all; method: immunoSEQ multiplex PCR. The repertoire holds roughly 51,000 clones, with roughly 80% as singletons. Indicated time point: cycle 4 day 1 (C4D1), after 5 to 7 weeks of nivolumab. Each patient experienced a relapse that followed autologous stem cell transplantation, and brentuximab vedotin exposure varied. V gave up 1 base and J gave up 1 base, with 8 bases separating them. From germline, CDR1 is SGHNT and CDR2 YYREEE (reference sequence). CDR3 length equals 14 residues. The material was peripheral blood mononuclear cells (PBMCs), obtained before the fourth cycle of nivolumab. The origin of this receptor is a human donor with classical Hodgkin lymphoma. The chain recombines TRBV5-4 with TRBJ2-5; D unresolved. The CDR3 coding sequence is TGTGCCAGCAGCTTGTGGCCTCTCCAAGAGACCCAGTACTTC. This gives the protein CASSLWPLQETQYF.